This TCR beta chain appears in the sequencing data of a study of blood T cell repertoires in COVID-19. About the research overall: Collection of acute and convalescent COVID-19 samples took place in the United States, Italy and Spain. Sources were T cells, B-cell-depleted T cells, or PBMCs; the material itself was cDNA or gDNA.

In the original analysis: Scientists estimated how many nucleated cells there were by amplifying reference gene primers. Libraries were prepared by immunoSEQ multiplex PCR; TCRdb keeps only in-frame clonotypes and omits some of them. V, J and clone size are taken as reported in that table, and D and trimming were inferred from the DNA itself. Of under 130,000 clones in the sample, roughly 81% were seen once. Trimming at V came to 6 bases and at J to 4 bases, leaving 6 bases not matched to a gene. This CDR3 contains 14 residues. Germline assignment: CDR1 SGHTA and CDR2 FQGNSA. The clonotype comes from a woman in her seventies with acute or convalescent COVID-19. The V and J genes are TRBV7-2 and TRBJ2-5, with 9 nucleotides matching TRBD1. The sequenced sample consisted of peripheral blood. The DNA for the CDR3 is TGTGCCAGCAGATTCCCGGGACAGGGAGAGACCCAGTACTTC. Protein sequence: CASRFPGQGETQYF.